The subject of this entry is one T cell receptor (beta chain). Trimming stripped 5 bases from V and 1 base from J, with 8 bases between. Germline values: CDR1 LNHNV, CDR2 YYDKDF (reference sequence). This CDR3 region has 13 residues. Template switching by 5'RACE produced TCR cDNA, adding a universal primer site and UMIs. TCRdb re-called the 5' RACE reads with MiXCR, one entry per CDR3 protein. Of 75,000 to 100,000 distinct CDR3 sequences listed, roughly 9% are singletons. The data were taken from a study of T cells after yellow fever vaccination. General study findings and limits: Most clones from primary vaccination resurfaced after the booster (under 97% CD4, around 89% CD8). It was a weaker secondary response, yet one that peaked faster, at day 5 versus 15.

The chain joins TRBV15 to TRBJ1-1; D is unclear. The source is a man between 18 and 29 years old who received the YFV17D yellow fever vaccine. The sequencing used CD8+ T cells not binding an NS4B(214-222) dextramer, sorted from PBMCs, collected around 14 days after the first yellow fever vaccination. CDR3 nucleotides: TGTGCCACCAGCCCTACTCAGAACACTGAAGCTTTCTTT. The encoded protein is CATSPTQNTEAFF. The full variable domain, its missing parts supplied by reference TRBV15 and TRBJ1-1, is DAMVIQNPRYQVTQFGKPVTLSCSQTLNHNVMYWYQQKSSQAPKLLFHYYDKDFNNEADTPDNFQSRRPNTSFCFLDIRSPGLGDTAMYLCATSPTQNTEAFFGQGTRLTVV.